These T cell receptor beta chains were read from a single sample in a study of blood T cell repertoires in COVID-19. Sequenced by immunoSEQ multiplex PCR; TCRdb stores in-frame clones only, minus some. The sample comprises some 240,000 clones, approximately 82% of which are singletons, and 1.4% rests with the top ten. Sequencing used peripheral blood. The origin of the receptors is a woman aged 40 to 50 who had recovered from COVID-19. Each CDR3 is given with its conserved first and last residue. Fields, in order: J gene, clone size, D gene, V gene, CDR3 protein, CDR3 DNA. The D gene is left open where the match is weak. Size values are once, few and many counts, or a class for expanded clones, and some rows have none.

TRBJ1-1 once . TRBV10-3 CAISPGRDTEAFF TGTGCCATTTCCCCGGGGAGGGACACTGAAGCTTTCTTT
TRBJ2-5 . TRBD1 TRBV9 CASSGPGQGFGSQYF TGTGCCAGCAGCGGACCTGGACAGGGGTTCGGGTCCCAGTACTTC
TRBJ2-3 few . TRBV2 CAGRHYTDTQYF TGTGCCGGGAGGCACTACACAGATACGCAGTATTTT
TRBJ2-3 . TRBD2 TRBV10-3 CAISERLAELDTQYF TGTGCCATCAGTGAAAGACTAGCGGAGTTAGATACGCAGTATTTT
TRBJ2-5 . TRBD2 TRBV13 CASSGGLVGQETQYF TGTGCCAGCAGCGGAGGACTAGTAGGACAAGAGACCCAGTACTTC
TRBJ2-1 . TRBD2 TRBV5-1 CASSYGLAGGLNEQFF TGCGCCAGCAGCTATGGACTAGCGGGGGGCTTGAATGAGCAGTTCTTC
TRBJ1-5 . . TRBV12-1 CASSFDRRGQNQPQHF TGTGCCAGCAGCTTTGACAGAAGGGGACAAAATCAGCCCCAGCATTTT
TRBJ1-4 . . TRBV19 CASSSSDSPVGKLFF TGTGCCAGTAGTTCCTCAGACAGTCCTGTGGGAAAACTGTTTTTT
TRBJ1-3 few . TRBV6-5 CASWEPSRGNTIYF TGTGCCAGCTGGGAACCATCCCGCGGGAACACCATATATTTT
TRBJ2-2 once TRBD1 TRBV7-2 CASSFSSLGQSTGELFF TGTGCCAGCAGCTTTAGTTCCCTGGGACAGAGCACCGGGGAGCTGTTTTTT
TRBJ1-1 . TRBD1 TRBV15 CATSYEDRADTEAFF TGTGCCACCAGCTACGAGGACAGGGCGGACACTGAAGCTTTCTTT
TRBJ2-3 . . TRBV5-5 CASSLQGFSSTDTQYF TGTGCCAGCAGCCTCCAGGGTTTTTCTAGCACAGATACGCAGTATTTT
TRBJ2-1 . TRBD1 TRBV6-1 CASREGTGKEQFF TGTGCCAGCAGGGAAGGGACAGGGAAGGAGCAGTTCTTC
TRBJ1-1 . . TRBV2 CASITEMNTEAFF TGTGCCAGCATAACAGAGATGAACACTGAAGCTTTCTTT
TRBJ1-4 . TRBD1 TRBV5-1 CASSLAGTEVEKLFF TGCGCCAGCAGCTTGGCAGGGACAGAAGTTGAAAAACTGTTTTTT
TRBJ2-7 . . TRBV18 CASSPVGLHEQYF TGTGCCAGCTCACCAGTGGGGCTACACGAGCAGTACTTC
TRBJ2-5 . . TRBV7-2 CASSSPPLGETQYF TGTGCCAGCAGCTCCCCCCCGCTGGGCGAGACCCAGTACTTC
TRBJ1-3 . . TRBV5-1 CASRPIQDSSGNTIYF TGCGCCAGCAGGCCGATCCAGGATTCCTCTGGAAACACCATATATTTT
TRBJ2-2 . . TRBV6-2/TRBV6-3 CASSTLRGGYTGELFF TGTGCCAGCAGTACCCTAAGGGGGGGGTACACCGGGGAGCTGTTTTTT
TRBJ1-5 few . TRBV6-5 CASSHRDINQPQHF TGTGCCAGCAGCCACAGGGATATCAATCAGCCCCAGCATTTT
TRBJ2-2 . . TRBV6-5 CASRHRVVGGELFF TGTGCCAGCCGACACAGGGTAGTCGGCGGGGAGCTGTTTTTT
TRBJ2-1 many TRBD2 TRBV7-2 CASSGSGGNYNEQFF TGTGCCAGCAGCGGGAGCGGGGGAAATTACAATGAGCAGTTCTTC
TRBJ2-7 . . TRBV28 CASETGGRGYEQYF TGTGCCAGCGAAACGGGCGGCAGGGGCTACGAGCAGTACTTC
TRBJ1-2 few TRBD1 TRBV6-2/TRBV6-3 CASSYLKPPGQGAYGYTF TGTGCCAGCAGTTACCTAAAACCCCCGGGACAGGGGGCCTATGGCTACACCTTC
TRBJ2-1 . . TRBV5-1 CASSRTGTNNEQFF TGCGCCAGCAGTCGAACAGGTACCAACAATGAGCAGTTCTTC
TRBJ2-3 few . TRBV6-6 CASSKRVPDTQYF TGTGCCAGCAGTAAGAGGGTTCCAGATACGCAGTATTTT
TRBJ2-5 . TRBD2 TRBV6-5 CASSYSGLAGSETQYF TGTGCCAGCAGTTACTCTGGACTAGCGGGCTCGGAGACCCAGTACTTC
TRBJ1-5 . TRBD1 TRBV27 CASSPRDSKNSNQPQHF TGTGCCAGCAGTCCTCGGGACAGTAAGAATAGCAATCAGCCCCAGCATTTT
TRBJ2-2 . . TRBV7-9 CASSLGRLAHTGELFF TGTGCCAGCAGCCTGGGCCGCCTTGCTCACACCGGGGAGCTGTTTTTT
TRBJ2-1 . . TRBV5-1 CASSVTPQDYNEQFF TGCGCCAGCAGCGTGACACCTCAAGACTACAATGAGCAGTTCTTC
TRBJ2-3 . TRBD1 TRBV6-6 CASSDRGPSTDTQYF TGTGCCAGCAGTGACAGGGGTCCTTCGACAGATACGCAGTATTTT
TRBJ1-5 . . TRBV7-2 CASSPSLSSNQPQHF TGTGCCAGCAGCCCTAGCTTAAGTAGCAATCAGCCCCAGCATTTT
TRBJ2-7 . . TRBV6-5 CASRLAPYEQYF TGTGCCAGCAGGCTAGCTCCCTACGAGCAGTACTTC
TRBJ2-6 . TRBD1 TRBV7-7 CASSDGTGGSGANVLTF TGTGCTAGCAGCGACGGGACAGGGGGTTCTGGGGCCAACGTCCTGACTTTC